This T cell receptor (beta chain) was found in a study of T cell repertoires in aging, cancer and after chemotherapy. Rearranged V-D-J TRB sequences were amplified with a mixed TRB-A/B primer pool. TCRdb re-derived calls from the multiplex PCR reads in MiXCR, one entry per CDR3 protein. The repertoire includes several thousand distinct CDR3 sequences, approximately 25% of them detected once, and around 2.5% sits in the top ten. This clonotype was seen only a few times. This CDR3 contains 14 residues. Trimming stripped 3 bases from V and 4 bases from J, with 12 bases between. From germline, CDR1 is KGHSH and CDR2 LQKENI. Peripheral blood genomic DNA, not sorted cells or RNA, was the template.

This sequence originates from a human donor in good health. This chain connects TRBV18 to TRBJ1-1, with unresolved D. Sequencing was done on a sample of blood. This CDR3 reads CASSPGSQVTEAFF. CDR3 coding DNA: TGTGCCAGCTCACCGGGCTCCCAGGTCACTGAAGCTTTCTTT.